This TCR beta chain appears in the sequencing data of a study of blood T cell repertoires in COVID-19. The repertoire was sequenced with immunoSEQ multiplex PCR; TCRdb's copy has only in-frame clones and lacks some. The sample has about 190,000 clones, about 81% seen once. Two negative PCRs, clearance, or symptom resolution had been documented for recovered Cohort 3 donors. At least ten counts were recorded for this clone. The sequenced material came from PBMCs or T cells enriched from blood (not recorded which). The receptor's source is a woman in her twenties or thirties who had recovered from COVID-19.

The CDR3 nucleotides read TGTGCCAGCAGCCCGAGGGGGGGCCGCAATCAGCCCCAGCATTTT. Amino acids: CASSPRGGRNQPQHF. The chain couples TRBV7-8 to TRBJ1-5; TRBD1 might be the D (6 bases). The V gene lost 5 bases and the J gene lost 2 bases, with 13 bases spanning the gap. The CDR3 consists of 15 residues. Per germline, CDR1 SGHVS and CDR2 FQNEAQ.